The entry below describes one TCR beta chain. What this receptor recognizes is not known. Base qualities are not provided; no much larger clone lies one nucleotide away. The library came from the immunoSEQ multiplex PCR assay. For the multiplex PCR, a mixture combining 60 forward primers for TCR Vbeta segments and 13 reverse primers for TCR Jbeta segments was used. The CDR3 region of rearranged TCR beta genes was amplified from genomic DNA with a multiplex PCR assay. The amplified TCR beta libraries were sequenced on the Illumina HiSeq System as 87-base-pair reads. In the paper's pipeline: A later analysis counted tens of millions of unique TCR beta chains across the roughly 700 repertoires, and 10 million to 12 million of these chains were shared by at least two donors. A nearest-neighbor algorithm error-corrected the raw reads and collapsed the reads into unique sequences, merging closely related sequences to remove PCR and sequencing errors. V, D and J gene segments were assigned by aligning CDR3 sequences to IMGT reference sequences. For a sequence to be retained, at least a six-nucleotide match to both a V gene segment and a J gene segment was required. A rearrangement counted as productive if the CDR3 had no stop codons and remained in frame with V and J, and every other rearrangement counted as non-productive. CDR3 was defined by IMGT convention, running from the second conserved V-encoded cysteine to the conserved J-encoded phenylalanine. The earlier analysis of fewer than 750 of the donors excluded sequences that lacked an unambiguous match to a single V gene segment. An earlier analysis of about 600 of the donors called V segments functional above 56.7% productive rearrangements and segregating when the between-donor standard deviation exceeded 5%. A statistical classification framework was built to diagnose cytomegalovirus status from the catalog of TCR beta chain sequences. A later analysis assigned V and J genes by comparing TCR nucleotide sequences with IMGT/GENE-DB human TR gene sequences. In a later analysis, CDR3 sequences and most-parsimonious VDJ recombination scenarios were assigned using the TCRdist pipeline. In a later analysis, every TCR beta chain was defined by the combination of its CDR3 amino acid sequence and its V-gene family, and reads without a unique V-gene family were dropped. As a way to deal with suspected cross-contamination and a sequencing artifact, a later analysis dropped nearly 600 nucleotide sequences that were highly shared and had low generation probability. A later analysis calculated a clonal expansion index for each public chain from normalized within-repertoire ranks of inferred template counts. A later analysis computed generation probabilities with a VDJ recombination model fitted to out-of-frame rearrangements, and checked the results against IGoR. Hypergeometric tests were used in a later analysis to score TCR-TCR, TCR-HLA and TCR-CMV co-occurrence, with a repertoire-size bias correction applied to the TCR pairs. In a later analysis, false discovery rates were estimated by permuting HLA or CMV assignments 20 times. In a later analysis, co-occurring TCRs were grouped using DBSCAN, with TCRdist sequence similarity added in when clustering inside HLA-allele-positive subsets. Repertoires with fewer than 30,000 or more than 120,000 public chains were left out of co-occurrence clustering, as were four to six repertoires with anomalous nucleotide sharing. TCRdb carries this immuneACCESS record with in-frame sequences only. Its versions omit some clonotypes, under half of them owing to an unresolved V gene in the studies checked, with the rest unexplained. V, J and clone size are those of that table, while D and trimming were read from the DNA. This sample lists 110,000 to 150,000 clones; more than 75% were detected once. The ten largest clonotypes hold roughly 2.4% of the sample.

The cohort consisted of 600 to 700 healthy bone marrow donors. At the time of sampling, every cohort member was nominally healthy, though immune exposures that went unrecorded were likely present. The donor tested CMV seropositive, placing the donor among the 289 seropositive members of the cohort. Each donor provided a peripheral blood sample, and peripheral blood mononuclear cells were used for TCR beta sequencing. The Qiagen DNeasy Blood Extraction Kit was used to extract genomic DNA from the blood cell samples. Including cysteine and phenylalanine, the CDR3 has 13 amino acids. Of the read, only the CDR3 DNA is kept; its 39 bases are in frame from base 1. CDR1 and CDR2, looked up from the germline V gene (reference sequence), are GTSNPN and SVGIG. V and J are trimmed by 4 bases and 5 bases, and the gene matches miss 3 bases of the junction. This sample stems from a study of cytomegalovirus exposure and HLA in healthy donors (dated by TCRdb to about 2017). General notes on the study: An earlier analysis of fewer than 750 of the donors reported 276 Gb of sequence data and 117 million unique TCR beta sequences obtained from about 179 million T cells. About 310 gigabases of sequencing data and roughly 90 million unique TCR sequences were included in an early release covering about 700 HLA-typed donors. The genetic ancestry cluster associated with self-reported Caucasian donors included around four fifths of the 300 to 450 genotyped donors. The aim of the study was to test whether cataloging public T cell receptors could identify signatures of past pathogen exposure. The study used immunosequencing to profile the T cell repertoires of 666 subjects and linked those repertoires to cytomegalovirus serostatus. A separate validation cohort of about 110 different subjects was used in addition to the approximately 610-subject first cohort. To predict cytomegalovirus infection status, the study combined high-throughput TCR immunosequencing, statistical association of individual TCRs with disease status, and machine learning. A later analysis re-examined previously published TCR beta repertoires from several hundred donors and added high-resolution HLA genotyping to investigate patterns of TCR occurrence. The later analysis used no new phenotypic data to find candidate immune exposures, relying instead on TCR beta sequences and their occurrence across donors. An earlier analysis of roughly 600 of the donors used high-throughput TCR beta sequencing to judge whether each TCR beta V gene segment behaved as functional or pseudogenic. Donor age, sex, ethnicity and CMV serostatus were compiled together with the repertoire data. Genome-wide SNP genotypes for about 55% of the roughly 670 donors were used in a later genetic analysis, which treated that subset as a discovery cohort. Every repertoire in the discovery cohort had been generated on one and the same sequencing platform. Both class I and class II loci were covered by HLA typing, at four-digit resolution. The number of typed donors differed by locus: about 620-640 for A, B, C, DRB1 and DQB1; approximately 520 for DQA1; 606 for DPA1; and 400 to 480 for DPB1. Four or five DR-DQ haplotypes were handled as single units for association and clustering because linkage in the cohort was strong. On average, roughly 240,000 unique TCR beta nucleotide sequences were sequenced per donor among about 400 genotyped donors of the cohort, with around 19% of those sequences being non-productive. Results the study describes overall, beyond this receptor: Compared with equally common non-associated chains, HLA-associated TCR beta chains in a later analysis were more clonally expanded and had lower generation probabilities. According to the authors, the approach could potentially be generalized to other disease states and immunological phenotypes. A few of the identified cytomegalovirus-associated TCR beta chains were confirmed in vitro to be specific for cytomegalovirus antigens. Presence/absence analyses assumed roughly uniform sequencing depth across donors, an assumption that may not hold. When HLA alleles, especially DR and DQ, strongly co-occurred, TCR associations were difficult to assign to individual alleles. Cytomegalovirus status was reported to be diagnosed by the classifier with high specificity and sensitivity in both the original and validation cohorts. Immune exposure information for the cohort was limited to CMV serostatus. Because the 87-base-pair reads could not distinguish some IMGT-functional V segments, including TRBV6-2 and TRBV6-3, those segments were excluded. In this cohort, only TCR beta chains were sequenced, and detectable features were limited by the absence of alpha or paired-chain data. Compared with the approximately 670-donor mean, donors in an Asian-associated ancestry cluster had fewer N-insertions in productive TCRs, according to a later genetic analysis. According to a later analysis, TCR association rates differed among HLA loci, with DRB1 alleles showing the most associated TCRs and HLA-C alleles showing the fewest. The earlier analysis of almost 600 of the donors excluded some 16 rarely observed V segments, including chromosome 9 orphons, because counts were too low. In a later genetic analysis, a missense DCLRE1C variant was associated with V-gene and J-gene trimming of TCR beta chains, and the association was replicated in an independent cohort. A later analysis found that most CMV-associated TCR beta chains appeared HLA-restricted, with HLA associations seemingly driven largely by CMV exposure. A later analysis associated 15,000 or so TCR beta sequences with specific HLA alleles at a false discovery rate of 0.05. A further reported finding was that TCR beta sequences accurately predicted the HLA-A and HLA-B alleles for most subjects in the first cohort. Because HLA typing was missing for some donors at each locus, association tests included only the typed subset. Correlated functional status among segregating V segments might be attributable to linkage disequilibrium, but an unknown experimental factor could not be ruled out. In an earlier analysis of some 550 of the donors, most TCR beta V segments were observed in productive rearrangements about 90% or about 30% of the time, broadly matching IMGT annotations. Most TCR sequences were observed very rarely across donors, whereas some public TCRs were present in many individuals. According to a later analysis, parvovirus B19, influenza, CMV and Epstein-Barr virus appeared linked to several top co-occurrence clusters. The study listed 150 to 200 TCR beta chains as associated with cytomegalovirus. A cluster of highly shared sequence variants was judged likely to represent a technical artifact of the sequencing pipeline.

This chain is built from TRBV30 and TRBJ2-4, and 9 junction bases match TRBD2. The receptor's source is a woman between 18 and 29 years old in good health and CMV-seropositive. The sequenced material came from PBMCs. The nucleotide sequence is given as TGTGCCTGGACTATAGCGGGGGAAAACATTCAGTACTTC. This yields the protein CAWTIAGENIQYF.